The table lists the clone carrying this TCR beta chain with a few counts. Antigen specificity is unknown. The germline gene is not matched at one end of the junction; a read error may be the cause. The sample belongs to a study of T cell repertoires in cytomegalovirus infection. Across the study: From public TCR beta signatures came an indication of both CMV infection and matching HLA type.

Each CDR3 protein is one row after TCRdb ran MiXCR on the reads. The sample includes about 400,000 distinct CDR3 sequences, roughly 18% seen only once; the top ten take roughly 8.7%. Germline-derived CDR1 and CDR2 are KGHSH and LQKENI. There are 12 residues in the CDR3. General observations from the study: In two of eight donors, the top clonotype was HLA-C-restricted CMV-specific.

The V and J genes are TRBV18 and TRBJ2-7; D unresolved. The TCR comes from a human donor in good health (CMV status not recorded). Some clones in this sample may be carry-over from other donors' samples. The specimen was PBMCs. For the CDR3, the DNA is TGTGCCAGCTCCCTGATCTCCAACGAGCAGTACTTC. Protein: CASSLISNEQYF.